The entry below gives a single T cell receptor beta chain sequence along with its context. This receptor's antigen is unknown. No qualities accompany the bases; no much larger clone lies one base away. This record belongs to a study of T cell clones after liver transplantation (dated by TCRdb to between 2019 and 2020). Looking at the study overall: Samples were obtained from ITN030ST, a randomized trial in which withdrawal of immunosuppression was attempted within 2 years of liver transplantation. Third party-reactive TCRbeta sequences were also identified from pre-transplant MLRs to serve as an antigen-independent comparator for donor-reactive sequences. A cohort of 8 liver transplant recipients was studied, of whom 3 were classified as tolerant and 5 as non-tolerant. Tolerance was defined as complete withdrawal of immunosuppression for at least one year without a rise in liver enzymes beyond twice the upper limit of normal. The subjects received no induction therapy and were kept on standard immunosuppression until randomization at 12-24 months post-transplant. Of the eight recipients, a few were HCV-positive, while the remaining recipients had been transplanted for non-autoimmune, non-viral indications. Donor-reactive T cell clones were identified by TCRbeta sequencing following a pre-transplant mixed lymphocyte reaction and were subsequently tracked in post-transplant blood. Blood samples were taken pre-transplant, pre-randomization before withdrawal, and post-randomization after full withdrawal or failed withdrawal.

V and J are trimmed by 10 bases and 2 bases, and the gene matches miss 23 bases of the junction. Inclusive of the bounding cysteine and phenylalanine, the CDR3 is 19 residues long. The DNA shown is the 57-base CDR3, in frame from base 1. CDR1 MDHEN and CDR2 SYDVKM are derived from the germline V gene. Frozen genomic DNA underwent high-throughput TCRbeta CDR3 sequencing by immunoSEQ, including PCR amplification, mapping, bias correction and internal controls. The study's own analysis went as follows. Only productive rearrangements were retained, with each unique TCRbeta sequence defined by its CDR3 nucleotide sequence together with its V and J gene. For classification of a sequence as donor-reactive, at least 5-fold expansion in CFSE-low cells relative to unstimulated pre-transplant cells and a frequency of at least 0.01% were required. To ensure at least 90% detection power, minimum frequency thresholds were set for each subject based on that subject's lowest-template unstimulated sample. Jensen-Shannon divergence between the top 1000 TCRbeta sequences after and before transplant was used to measure repertoire turnover. Two-sided Fisher's exact tests were used to test for changes in the detection of donor-reactive sequences. TCRdb carries this immuneACCESS record with in-frame sequences only. Its versions omit some clonotypes, under half of them owing to an unresolved V gene in the studies checked, with the rest unexplained. The V and J calls and clone size were taken over from that table, and D and trimming were inferred from the DNA. The sample table contains 68,000 or so clones; only one count was recorded for 92% of them. Clones ranked in the top ten supply more than 0.85% of the sample.

Study-wide conclusions, independent of this receptor: A significant post-transplant decrease in circulating donor-reactive CD4 TCRbeta sequences was observed in 5 of 8 subjects, irrespective of tolerance or HCV status. The conclusions were considered preliminary, being limited by small, heterogeneous patient numbers and non-standardized post-transplant time points. Because no allograft tissue specimens were available, donor-reactive T cells may have migrated into the graft instead of being deleted. Low numbers of available donor cells limited the measurable donor-reactive repertoire in a couple of subjects. Donor-reactive sequences declined more than third party-reactive ones, suggesting partial antigen-specific deletion unrelated to withdrawal success. After accounting for repertoire turnover, donor-reactive detection was significantly reduced in 7 of 8 subjects for CD4 and 8 of 8 for CD8.

Thawed unstimulated PBMCs were stained for CD3, CD4 and CD8 and FACS-sorted into CD3+CD4+ and CD3+CD8+ populations. Randomization to immunosuppression withdrawal applied to every one of the 8 studied subjects. The Qiagen DNeasy Blood and Tissue Kit was used to isolate genomic DNA. The V gene is TRBV28 and the J gene is TRBJ1-2; 9 junctional bases match TRBD1. This material consisted of CD4+ T cells from blood, taken about 25 months after liver transplant. The origin of this receptor is a human patient who received a liver transplant. Because of the transplant, the T cells may be the graft donor's rather than the patient's own. The DNA sequence is as follows: TGTGCCACCACCGGCCCGCGGCGGACAGGGGAATCGGCGAACTATGGCTACACCTTC. Translated, it reads CATTGPRRTGESANYGYTF.